Sequencing of this T cell receptor (beta chain) was carried out in a study of blood T cell repertoires in COVID-19. Turning to the study itself: Acute-phase and convalescent COVID-19 samples originated in the United States, Italy and Spain.

The CDR3 has 15 amino acids. Germline values: CDR1 SNHLY, CDR2 FYNNEI. V was clipped by 4 bases and J by 2 bases; unmatched bases: 3. In the authors' workflow: It was from reference gene primer amplification that nucleated cell counts were estimated. Measured with immunoSEQ multiplex PCR; TCRdb has only the in-frame clones, and not every one. V and J calls and clone size come straight from that table; D and trimming were deduced from the DNA. Of under 250,000 clones listed, around 86% are singletons. The sample was peripheral blood. This TCR was recovered from a man of 80 years or more with acute or convalescent COVID-19. The chain is built from TRBV2 and TRBJ2-1; TRBD2 agrees at 9 bases. The CDR3 DNA reads TGTGCCAGCAGTGTTTTAGCGGGAGCCTACAATGAGCAGTTCTTC. Protein: CASSVLAGAYNEQFF.